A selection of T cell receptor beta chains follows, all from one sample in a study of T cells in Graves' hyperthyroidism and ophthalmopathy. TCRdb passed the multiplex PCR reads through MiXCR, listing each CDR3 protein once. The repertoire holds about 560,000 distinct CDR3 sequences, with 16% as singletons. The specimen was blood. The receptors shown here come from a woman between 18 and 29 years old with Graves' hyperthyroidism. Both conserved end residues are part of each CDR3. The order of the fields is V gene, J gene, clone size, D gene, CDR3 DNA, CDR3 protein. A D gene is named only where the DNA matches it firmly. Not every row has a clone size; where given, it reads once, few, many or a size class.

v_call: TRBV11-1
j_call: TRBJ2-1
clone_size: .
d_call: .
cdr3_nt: TGTGCCAGCAGCTTAGGGGGGCCCCCCTCCTACAATGAGCAGTTCTTC
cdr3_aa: CASSLGGPPSYNEQFF

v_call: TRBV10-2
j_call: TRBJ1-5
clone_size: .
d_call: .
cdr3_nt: TGCGCCAGCAGTTTGACAGGCATCAATCAGCCCCAGCATTTT
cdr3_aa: CASSLTGINQPQHF

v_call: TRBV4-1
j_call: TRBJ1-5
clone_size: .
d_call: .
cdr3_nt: TGCGCCAGCAGCCAAGCTAGTTCGGGACGCGGGGAATGGCGCAATCAGCCCCGGCATTTT
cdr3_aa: CASSQASSGRGEWRNQPRHF

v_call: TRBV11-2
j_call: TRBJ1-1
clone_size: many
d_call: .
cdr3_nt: TGTGCCAGCAGCTTAAGTGTCAGGAACACTGAAGCTTTCTTT
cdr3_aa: CASSLSVRNTEAFF

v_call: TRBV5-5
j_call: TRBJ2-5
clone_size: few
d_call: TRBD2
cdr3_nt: TGTGCCAGCAGCCTGTGGGGAGGGAAAGAGACCCAGTACTTC
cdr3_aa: CASSLWGGKETQYF

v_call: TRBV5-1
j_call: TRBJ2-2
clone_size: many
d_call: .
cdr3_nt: TGCGCCAGCAGCTTGCCCACCGGGCGGGACACCGGGGAGCTGTTTTTT
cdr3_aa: CASSLPTGRDTGELFF

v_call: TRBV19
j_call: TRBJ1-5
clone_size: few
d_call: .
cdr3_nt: TGTGCCAGTAGTTGGACATTAAGGGGCAATCAGCCCCAGCATTTT
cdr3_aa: CASSWTLRGNQPQHF

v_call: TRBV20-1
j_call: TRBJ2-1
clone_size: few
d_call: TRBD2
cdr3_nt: TGCAGCATTATTCCGGGACTAGCGGGAGACTACTTTAGGCACAATGAGCAGTTCTTC
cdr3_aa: CSIIPGLAGDYFRHNEQFF

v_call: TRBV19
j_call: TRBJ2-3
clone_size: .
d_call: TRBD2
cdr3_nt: TGTGCCAGTAGTAGGTTAGCGGGGGAGGTCACAGATACGCAGTATTTT
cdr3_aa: CASSRLAGEVTDTQYF

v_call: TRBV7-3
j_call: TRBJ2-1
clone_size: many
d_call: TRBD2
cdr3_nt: TGTGCCAGCAGCGTGACTAGCGGTGATCGGGAGCAGTTCTTC
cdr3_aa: CASSVTSGDREQFF

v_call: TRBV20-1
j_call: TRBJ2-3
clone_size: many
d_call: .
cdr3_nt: TGCAGTGCTAGAACTGGGGAAACCCCAGATACGCAGTATTTT
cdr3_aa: CSARTGETPDTQYF

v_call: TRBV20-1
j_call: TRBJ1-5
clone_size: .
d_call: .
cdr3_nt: TGCAGTGCTAGGAGGGGGGCCGGGAGCAATCAGCCCCAGCATTTT
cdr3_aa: CSARRGAGSNQPQHF

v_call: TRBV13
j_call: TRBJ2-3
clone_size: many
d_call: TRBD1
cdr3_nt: TGTGCCAGCAGCTCCGGGACAGGGGTATTTACAGATACACAGTATTTT
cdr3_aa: CASSSGTGVFTDTQYF

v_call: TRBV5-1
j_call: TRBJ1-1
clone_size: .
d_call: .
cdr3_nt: TGCGCCAGCAGCTTGGAGGGCCGTTTTTCTGAAGCTTTCTTT
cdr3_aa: CASSLEGRFSEAFF

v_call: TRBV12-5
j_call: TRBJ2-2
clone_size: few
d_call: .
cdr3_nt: TGTGCTAGTGGTTTGGTAGTTGGACAGACCTTCACCGGGGAGCTGTTTTTT
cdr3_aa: CASGLVVGQTFTGELFF

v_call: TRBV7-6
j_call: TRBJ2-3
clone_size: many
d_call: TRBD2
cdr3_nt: TGTGCCAGCAGCTCCATCCCGGGGGGCGGGAGGATCACAGATACGCAGTATTTT
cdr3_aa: CASSSIPGGGRITDTQYF

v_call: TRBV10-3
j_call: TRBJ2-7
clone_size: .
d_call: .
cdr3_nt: TGTGCCATCAGTGGAATACCGGGCCCCGGAAGCCACGAGCAGTACTTC
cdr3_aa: CAISGIPGPGSHEQYF

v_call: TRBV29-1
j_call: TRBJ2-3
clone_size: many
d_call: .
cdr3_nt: TGCAGCGTCCGTCGCCGTGCGGGCACAGATACGCAGTATTTT
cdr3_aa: CSVRRRAGTDTQYF

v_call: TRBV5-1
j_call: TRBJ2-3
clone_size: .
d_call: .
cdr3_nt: TGCGCCAGCAGCGAACTAGCAAATACGCAGTATTTT
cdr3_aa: CASSELANTQYF

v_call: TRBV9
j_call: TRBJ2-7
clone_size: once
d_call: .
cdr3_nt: TGTGCCAGCAGCGTAGGGTCCGGGAATAAGCAGTACTTC
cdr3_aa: CASSVGSGNKQYF

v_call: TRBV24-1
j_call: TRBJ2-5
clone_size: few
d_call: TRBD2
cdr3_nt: TGTGCCACCAGTGACCCGGGACTAGCGGAAGAGACCCAGTACTTC
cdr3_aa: CATSDPGLAEETQYF

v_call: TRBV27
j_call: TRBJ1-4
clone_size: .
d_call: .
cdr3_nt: TGTGCCAGCAGTTTATTGGGGGGCGCTCGGGAAAAACTGTTTTTT
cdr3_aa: CASSLLGGAREKLFF

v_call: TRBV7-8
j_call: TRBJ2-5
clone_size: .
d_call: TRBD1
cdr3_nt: TGTGCCAGCAGCGCCCGAAGGGGGCCCCAAGAGACCCAGTACTTC
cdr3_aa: CASSARRGPQETQYF

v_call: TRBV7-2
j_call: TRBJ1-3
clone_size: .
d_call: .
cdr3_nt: TGTGCCAGCAGCCCGGACGGACGAAACACCATATATTTT
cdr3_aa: CASSPDGRNTIYF

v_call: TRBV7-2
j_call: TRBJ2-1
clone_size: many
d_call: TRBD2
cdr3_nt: TGTGCCAGCAGCTTAGCGCAGGCGGGGGAAGGTGAGCAGTTCTTC
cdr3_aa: CASSLAQAGEGEQFF

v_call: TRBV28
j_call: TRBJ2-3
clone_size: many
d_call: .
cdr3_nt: TGTGCCAGCAGCCACAGTTTTACGCAGTATTTT
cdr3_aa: CASSHSFTQYF

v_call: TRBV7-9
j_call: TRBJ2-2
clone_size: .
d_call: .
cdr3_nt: TGTGCCAGCAGCTTAATCACTAGCCTGAACACCGGGGAGCTGTTTTTT
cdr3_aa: CASSLITSLNTGELFF

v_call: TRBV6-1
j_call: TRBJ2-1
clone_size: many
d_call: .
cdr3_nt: TGTGCCAGCAGTGAAAGACTGGTTCCCTTGGGACAGTTCTTC
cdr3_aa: CASSERLVPLGQFF

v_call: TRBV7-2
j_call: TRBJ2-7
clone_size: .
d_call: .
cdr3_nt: TGTGCCAGCAGCTTATATTTAGGGCGGGGTTCACCCTACGAGCAGTACTTC
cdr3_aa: CASSLYLGRGSPYEQYF

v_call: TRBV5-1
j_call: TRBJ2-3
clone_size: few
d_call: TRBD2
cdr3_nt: TGCGCCAGCAGACTTACCGGGACTAGCGGGAATACGCAGTATTTT
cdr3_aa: CASRLTGTSGNTQYF

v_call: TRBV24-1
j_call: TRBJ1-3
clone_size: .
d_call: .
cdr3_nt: TGTGCCACCAGTGATTTGGCAGGGCCCCTATATTTT
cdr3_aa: CATSDLAGPLYF

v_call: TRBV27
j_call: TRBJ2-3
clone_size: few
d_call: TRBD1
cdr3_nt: TGTGCCAGCAGTACGGGACAGGGGAGCACAGATACGCAGTATTTT
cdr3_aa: CASSTGQGSTDTQYF

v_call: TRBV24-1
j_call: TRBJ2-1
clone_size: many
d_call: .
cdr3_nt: TGTGCCACCAGTGATGCGCCCCTAGCAGGGGGAGGTCTCAATGAGCAGTTCTTC
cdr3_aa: CATSDAPLAGGGLNEQFF

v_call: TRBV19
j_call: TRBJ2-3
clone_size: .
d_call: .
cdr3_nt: TGTGCCAGTAGTCCCGGCTACGGGGGGCGGGGCACAGATACGCAGTATTTT
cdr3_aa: CASSPGYGGRGTDTQYF

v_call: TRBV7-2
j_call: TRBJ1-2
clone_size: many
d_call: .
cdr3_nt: TGTGCCAGCAGCTTACCCTCACCAGGGCTTAGCGGCTACACCTTC
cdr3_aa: CASSLPSPGLSGYTF

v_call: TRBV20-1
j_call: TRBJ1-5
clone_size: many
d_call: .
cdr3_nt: TGCAGTGCTAAAGGGGCAGGGGTGGATCAGCCCCAGCATTTT
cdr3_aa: CSAKGAGVDQPQHF

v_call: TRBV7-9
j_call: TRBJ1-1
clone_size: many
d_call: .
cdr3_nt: TGTGCCAGCAGCGGAAAGGACAGCCATAGGGCTATGAACACTGAAGCTTTCTTT
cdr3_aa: CASSGKDSHRAMNTEAFF

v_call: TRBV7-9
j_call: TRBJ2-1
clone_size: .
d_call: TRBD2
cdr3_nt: TGTGCCAGCAGCCCCAGCGGGAGCGGTTTCTACAATGAGCAGTTCTTC
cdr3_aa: CASSPSGSGFYNEQFF

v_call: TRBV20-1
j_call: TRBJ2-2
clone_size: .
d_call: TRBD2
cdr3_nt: TGCAGTGCTAGAGATCGGACTAGCGTGGGCGGGGAGCTGTCTTTT
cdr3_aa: CSARDRTSVGGELSF

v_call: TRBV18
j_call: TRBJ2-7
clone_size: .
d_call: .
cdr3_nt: TGTGCCAGCCTACAGGACACTTCCTACGAGCAGTACTTC
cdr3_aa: CASLQDTSYEQYF

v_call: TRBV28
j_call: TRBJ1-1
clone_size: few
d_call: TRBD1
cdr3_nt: TGTGCCAGCAGTCCCTTGGACAGGGTCAACACTGAAGCTTTCTTT
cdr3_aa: CASSPLDRVNTEAFF

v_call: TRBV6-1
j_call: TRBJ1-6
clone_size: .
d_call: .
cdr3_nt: TGTGCCAGCAGCCTAACAGGGTCCAGCTCCTATAATTCACCCCTCCACTTT
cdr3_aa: CASSLTGSSSYNSPLHF

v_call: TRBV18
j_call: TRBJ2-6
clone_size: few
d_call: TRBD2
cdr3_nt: TGTGCCAGCTCATCAATGGGACTAGCGGGACCATCTGGGGCCAACGTCCTGACTTTC
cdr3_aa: CASSSMGLAGPSGANVLTF

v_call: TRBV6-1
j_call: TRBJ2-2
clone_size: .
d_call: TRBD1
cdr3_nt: TGTGCCAGCAGCCCACAGGGGGCGTCGAACACCGGGGAGCTGTTTTTT
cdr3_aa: CASSPQGASNTGELFF

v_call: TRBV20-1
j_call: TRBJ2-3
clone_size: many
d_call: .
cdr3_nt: TGCAGTGCTAGAATCAGATTCTTCTCTAATACGCAGTATTTT
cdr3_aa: CSARIRFFSNTQYF

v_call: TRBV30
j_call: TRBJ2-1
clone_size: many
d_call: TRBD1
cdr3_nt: TGTGCCTGGGTGACAGGGGGTGATGAGCAGTTCTTC
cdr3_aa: CAWVTGGDEQFF

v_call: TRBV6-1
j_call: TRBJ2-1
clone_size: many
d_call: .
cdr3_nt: TGTGCCAGCAGATTTAGCGTTAGCTCCTACAATGAGCAGTTCTTC
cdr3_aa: CASRFSVSSYNEQFF

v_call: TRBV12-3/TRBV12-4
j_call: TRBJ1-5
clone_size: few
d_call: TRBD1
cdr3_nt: TGTGCCAGCAGTTTAGGTCGGACAGGGGATAGCAATCAGCCCCAGCATTTT
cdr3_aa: CASSLGRTGDSNQPQHF

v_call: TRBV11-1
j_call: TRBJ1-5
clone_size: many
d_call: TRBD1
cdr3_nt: TGTGCCAGCAGCTCCGGACAGGCAGGCCAGCCCCAGCATTTT
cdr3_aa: CASSSGQAGQPQHF

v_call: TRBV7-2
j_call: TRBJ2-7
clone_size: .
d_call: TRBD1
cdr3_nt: TGTGCCAGCAGCCAACCGGACAGGGGCCACAATGAGCAGTACTTC
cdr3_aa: CASSQPDRGHNEQYF